These 10 T cell receptor beta chains were all obtained from the same sample, sequenced in a study of T-cell memory formation after mild COVID-19. One entry per CDR3 protein results from TCRdb running MiXCR on the 5' RACE reads. The sample gives about 170,000 distinct CDR3 sequences, 10% to 15% of which show up once; about 3.3% is in the top ten. The sequenced sample consisted of PBMCs or a T cell subset sorted from them (not recorded which). The receptors derive from a man younger than 35 who had mild COVID-19 (a few samples of this study predate the infection). Cell type and time point are not known.

This clonotype was counted a few times. The CDR3 here is CASSSLAGLSTDTQYF. The DNA for the CDR3 is TGTGCCAGCAGCTCTCTAGCGGGGCTTAGCACAGATACGCAGTATTTT. V is TRBV6-6 and J is TRBJ2-3; 9 bases agree with TRBD2. CDR1 and CDR2 from the germline V gene are MNHNY and SVGAGI (reference sequence). The CDR3 has 16 residues. The V segment lost 6 bases and the J segment 0 bases; nucleotides outside the gene matches: 7.

This clonotype was seen at least ten times. The chain has TRBV7-2 and TRBJ1-5, with TRBD1 matching 9 bases. This CDR3 is 14 amino acids long. Germline trimming cut 1 base from V and 7 bases from J; bases unmatched to any gene: 2. The V gene's germline CDR1 is SGHTA and CDR2 FQGNSA. This chain's CDR3 is CASSLGQGEQPQHF. CDR3 bases: TGTGCCAGCAGCTTAGGACAGGGGGAACAGCCCCAGCATTTT.

The chain links TRBV7-6 to TRBJ1-1; D not resolved. CDR1 and CDR2 (germline): SGHVS, FNYEAQ. V shed 5 bases and J shed 0 bases, with 10 bases lying between them. The CDR3 loop spans 14 amino acids. The CDR3 DNA sequence: TGTGCCAGCAGCCTTCGGGTCTTGAACACTGAAGCTTTCTTT. It encodes CASSLRVLNTEAFF.

The table lists this clonotype with a few counts. The J gene is TRBJ2-3, the V gene TRBV27; TRBD1 matches at 9 bases. Germline CDR1 MNHEY, CDR2 SMNVEV (reference sequence). The CDR3 is made up of 16 amino acids. Trimming cost V 3 bases and J 3 bases; bases outside gene matches: 7. CDR3 amino acids: CASSLEAGTGTDTQYF. The CDR3 DNA sequence: TGTGCCAGCAGTTTGGAAGCGGGGACAGGGACAGATACGCAGTATTTT.

The chain joins TRBV10-3 to TRBJ1-2; D unclear. The germline V and J ends were trimmed by 0 bases and 6 bases, with 5 bases remaining between them. The CDR3 length is 12 residues. Germline-derived CDR1 and CDR2 are ENHRY and SYGVKD. The CDR3 DNA reads TGTGCCATCAGTGAGTCGTATGATGGCTACACCTTC. The encoded protein is CAISESYDGYTF.

This clonotype was picked up a small number of times. The chain is built from TRBV29-1 and TRBJ2-3; D might be TRBD2 (5 bases). CDR1 is SQVTM, CDR2 ANQGSEA, per germline. The CDR3 spans 13 residues. Between the trimmed V and J ends, which lost 4 bases and 3 bases, there was a span of 11 bases. CDR3 region: CSVGLAFTDTQYF. The CDR3 DNA follows: TGCAGCGTTGGGCTAGCTTTTACAGATACGCAGTATTTT.

The sample holds a few counts of this clonotype. V usage is TRBV25-1 and J usage is TRBJ1-1; unclear D gene. Trimming shortened V by 7 bases and J by 1 base, and 7 bases separated the two germline ends. CDR1 is MGHDK, CDR2 SYGVNS, per germline. CDR3 length: 12 amino acids. CDR3 sequence (DNA): TGTGCCAGCAAGGCGGCGAACACTGAAGCTTTCTTT. This encodes CASKAANTEAFF.

The chain joins TRBV5-1 to TRBJ1-6; no clear D gene. Germline loops: CDR1 SGHRS, CDR2 YFSETQ. This CDR3 contains 16 residues. V lost 0 bases and J 8 bases, leaving 15 bases between the germline ends. CDR3 bases: TGCGCCAGCAGCTTGGAGGCGGGATCGAGAGATTCACCCCTCCACTTT. It is translated as CASSLEAGSRDSPLHF.

Sample share makes this clonotype medium-sized. V usage is TRBV20-1 and J usage is TRBJ2-7, with a weak D call TRBD2 (5 bases). CDR1 DFQATT and CDR2 SNEGSKA come from the germline V gene (reference sequence). V gave up 2 bases and J gave up 0 bases, with 14 bases separating them. The CDR3 extends over 15 amino acids. CDR3 residues: CSARPGLLSSYEQYF. The DNA for the CDR3 is TGCAGTGCTAGACCCGGACTGTTGAGCTCCTACGAGCAGTACTTC.

V and J are TRBV6-5 and TRBJ1-2; D is unclear. The CDR3 length is 13 residues. V was cut by 5 bases and J by 4 bases, with 11 bases left in between. In germline, CDR1 is MNHEY, CDR2 SVGAGI. The CDR3 DNA sequence: TGTGCCAGCAGTGTTAGGGTAGGCTATGGCTACACCTTC. Protein: CASSVRVGYGYTF.